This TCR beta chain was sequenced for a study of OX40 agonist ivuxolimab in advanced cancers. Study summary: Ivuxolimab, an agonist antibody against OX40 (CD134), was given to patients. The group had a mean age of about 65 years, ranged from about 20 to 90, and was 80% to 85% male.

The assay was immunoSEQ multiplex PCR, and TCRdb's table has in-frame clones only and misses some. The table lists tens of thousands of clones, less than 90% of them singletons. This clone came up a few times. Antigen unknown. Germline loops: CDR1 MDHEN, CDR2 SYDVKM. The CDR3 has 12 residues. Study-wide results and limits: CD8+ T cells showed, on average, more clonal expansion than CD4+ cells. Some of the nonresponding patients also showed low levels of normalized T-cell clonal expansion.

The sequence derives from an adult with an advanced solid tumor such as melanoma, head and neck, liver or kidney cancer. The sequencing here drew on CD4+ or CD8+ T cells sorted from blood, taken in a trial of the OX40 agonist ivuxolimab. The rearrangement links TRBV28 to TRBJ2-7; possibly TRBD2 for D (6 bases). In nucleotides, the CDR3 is TGTGCGAGCGCGGGGCTTTCCTACGAGCAGTACTTC. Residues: CASAGLSYEQYF.